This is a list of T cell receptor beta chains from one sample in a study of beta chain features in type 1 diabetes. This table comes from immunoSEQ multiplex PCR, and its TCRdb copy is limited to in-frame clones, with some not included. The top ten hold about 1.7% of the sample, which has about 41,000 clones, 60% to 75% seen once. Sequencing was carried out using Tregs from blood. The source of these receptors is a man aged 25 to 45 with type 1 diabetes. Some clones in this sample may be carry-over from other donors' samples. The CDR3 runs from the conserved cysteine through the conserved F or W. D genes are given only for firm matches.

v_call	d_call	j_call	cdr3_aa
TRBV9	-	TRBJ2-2	CASHRGGGGELFF
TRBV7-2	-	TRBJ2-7	CASSLLPGYEQYF
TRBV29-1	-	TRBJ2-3	CSVRAGNRVTDTQYF
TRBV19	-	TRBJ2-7	CASSIVGQNSYEQYF
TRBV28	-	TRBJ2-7	CASRGAGAHEQYF
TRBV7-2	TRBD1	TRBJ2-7	CASSSGGGRYEQYF
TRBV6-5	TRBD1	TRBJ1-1	CASRRDRGTNEAFF
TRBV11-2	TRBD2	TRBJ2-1	CASSGTSGGNEQFF
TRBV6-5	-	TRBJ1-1	CASSLGGATEAFF
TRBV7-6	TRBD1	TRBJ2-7	CASSPWDRVFEQYF
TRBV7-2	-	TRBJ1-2	CASSSQGADYGYTF
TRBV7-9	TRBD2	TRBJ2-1	CASTRRGGSYNEQFF
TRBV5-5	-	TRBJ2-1	CASSLVTGSVYNEQFF